Presented here are 27 T cell receptor beta chains from one specimen sequenced in a study of technical replicates of blood from a few donors. Only in-frame clones appear in the TCRdb table, and some are missing; sequencing was by immunoSEQ multiplex PCR. This repertoire shows 45,000 to 55,000 clones, roughly 95% found once; its top ten account for about 0.39%. Source material: T cells isolated from PBMCs. These receptors originate from a human donor in good health.

The chain carries TRBV5-1 and TRBJ2-1; possible D gene TRBD2, 7 bases. CDR3 length: 16 amino acids. The V end was cut by 4 bases, the J end by 6 bases, with 20 bases between. Germline V CDR1 and CDR2: SGHRS, YFSETQ. The CDR3 here is CASSHHREGPFNEQFF. The CDR3 DNA reads TGCGCCAGCAGCCACCACAGGGAGGGCCCGTTCAATGAGCAGTTCTTC.

The V call is TRBV19, the J call TRBJ1-5; the D gene is possibly TRBD1 (6 bases). Trimming shortened V by 6 bases and J by 1 base, and 13 bases separated the two germline ends. Germline-derived CDR1 and CDR2 are LNHDA and SQIVND (reference sequence). This CDR3 contains 15 residues. Written as DNA, the CDR3 is TGTGCCAGTAGGGGAAGACAGGTCAGCAATCAGCCCCAGCATTTT. Translating it yields CASRGRQVSNQPQHF.

This clone is a singleton in its sample. The V gene is TRBV7-9, the J gene TRBJ2-2; TRBD2 aligns across 9 bases. V trimming: 8 bases; J trimming: 2 bases; junction bases outside the gene matches: 9. Germline CDR1 and CDR2: SEHNR and FQNEAQ (reference sequence). The CDR3 sequence is 16 residues long. Written as DNA, the CDR3 is TGTGCCAGCGCGGGGGGGATTGGTCTTAACACCGGGGAGCTGTTTTTT. Translation gives CASAGGIGLNTGELFF. Looking up the rest from reference TRBV7-9 and TRBJ2-2 gives the full variable domain: DTGVSQNPRHKITKRGQNVTFRCDPISEHNRLYWYRQTLGQGPEFLTYFQNEAQLEKSRLLSDRFSAERPKGSFSTLEIQRTEQGDSAMYLCASAGGIGLNTGELFFGEGSRLTVL.

The V call is TRBV4-3, the J call TRBJ2-2, with D perhaps TRBD1 (6 bases). This CDR3 region has 15 residues. The germline V and J ends were trimmed by 1 base and 1 base, with 7 bases remaining between them. Germline V gene data show CDR1 as LGHNA and CDR2 as YSLEER. The CDR3 loop is CASSQGGGNTGELFF. Written as DNA, the CDR3 is TGCGCCAGCAGCCAAGGAGGGGGGAACACCGGGGAGCTGTTTTTT.

The chain couples TRBV5-6 to TRBJ2-3; no definite D call. Trimming removed 4 bases at V and 3 bases at J, with 3 bases between. Germline V lookup: CDR1 SGHDT, CDR2 YYEEEE. The CDR3 has 11 amino acids. CDR3 coding DNA: TGTGCCAGCAGCGTAACAGATACGCAGTATTTT. Its translation is CASSVTDTQYF.

This sequence joins TRBV28 and TRBJ1-5, with 8 nucleotides matching TRBD1. With 8 bases clipped from V and 13 bases from J, the junction kept 10 bases outside the gene matches. Germline V gene sequence: CDR1 MDHEN, CDR2 SYDVKM. CDR3 size: 12 residues. The CDR3 reads CASGTRQGAQHF. CDR3 nucleotides: TGTGCCAGCGGGACTCGGCAGGGGGCGCAGCATTTT.

This clone was seen just once. The chain carries TRBV6-6 and TRBJ1-5, with 10 nucleotides matching TRBD1. The CDR3 extends over 16 amino acids. After removal of 7 bases from V and 4 bases from J, the junction contained 10 bases not matched to a gene. Germline CDR1 is MNHNY and CDR2 is SVGAGI (reference sequence). For the CDR3, the DNA is TGTGCCAGCACCCTAGGGGGACAGGGGCGAAATCAGCCCCAGCATTTT. Protein product: CASTLGGQGRNQPQHF.

The rearrangement uses TRBV25-1 and TRBJ2-2, with D perhaps matching TRBD2 (5 bases). There are 16 residues in the CDR3. Per the germline V gene, CDR1 is MGHDK and CDR2 is SYGVNS. Deletions cut 2 bases from V and 0 bases from J, with 10 bases between. The CDR3 region is CASSETRVPNTGELFF. CDR3 sequence (DNA): TGTGCCAGCAGTGAAACTAGGGTGCCGAACACCGGGGAGCTGTTTTTT. Full variable domain (rest looked up from reference TRBV25-1 and TRBJ2-2): EADIYQTPRYLVIGTGKKITLECSQTMGHDKMYWYQQDPGMELHLIHYSYGVNSTEKGDLSSESTVSRIRTEHFPLTLESARPSHTSQYLCASSETRVPNTGELFFGEGSRLTVL.

The chain links TRBV27 to TRBJ2-3; 14 bases are a match to TRBD2. The germline V gene has CDR1 MNHEY and CDR2 SMNVEV (reference sequence). V was clipped by 5 bases and J by 3 bases; unmatched bases: 7. CDR3 size: 17 residues. The CDR3 coding sequence is TGTGCCAGCAGTCTAAAGACTAGCGGGAGGGGAACAGATACGCAGTATTTT. It encodes CASSLKTSGRGTDTQYF.

This chain joins TRBV28 and TRBJ2-7; the match to TRBD1 covers 9 bases. The CDR3 runs 14 residues. The V segment lost 6 bases and the J segment 9 bases; nucleotides outside the gene matches: 12. Germline values: CDR1 MDHEN, CDR2 SYDVKM. The CDR3: CASSSQLQGAGQYF. The DNA for the CDR3 is TGTGCCAGCAGCTCACAACTACAGGGGGCGGGGCAGTACTTC. The whole variable domain, filled in from reference TRBV28 and TRBJ2-7, reads DVKVTQSSRYLVKRTGEKVFLECVQDMDHENMFWYRQDPGLGLRLIYFSYDVKMKEKGDIPEGYSVSREKKERFSLILESASTNQTSMYLCASSSQLQGAGQYFGPGTRLTVT.

V gene TRBV5-8 combines with J gene TRBJ1-1; tentative D call: TRBD1 (5 bases). The germline CDR1 and CDR2 sequences are SGHTS and YDEGEE. Trimming cost V 4 bases and J 6 bases, with 16 bases left between them. There are 14 residues in the CDR3. In nucleotides, the CDR3 is TGTGCCAGCAGCCAGGAGAGGGCGGGGGCTGAAGCTTTCTTT. Translating it yields CASSQERAGAEAFF.

The chain has TRBV5-8 and TRBJ1-2, with 7 bases matching TRBD1. This CDR3 is 14 amino acids long. The trim removed 4 bases at V and 5 bases at J, leaving 8 bases unmatched. Per germline, CDR1 SGHTS and CDR2 YDEGEE. CDR3 amino acids: CASSPTGLMYGYTF. The CDR3 DNA is TGTGCCAGCAGCCCGACAGGGCTTATGTATGGCTACACCTTC.

The rearrangement joins TRBV11-2 to TRBJ1-2; 7 bases fit TRBD1. The CDR3 spans 13 residues. The germline V gene encodes CDR1 SGHAT and CDR2 FQNNGV. The V and J ends lost 1 base and 10 bases, in that order; junction bases with no gene match: 6. In nucleotides, the CDR3 is TGTGCCAGCAGCTTAGGCCGACAGGGTTCCTACACCTTC. Amino acid sequence: CASSLGRQGSYTF.

This rearrangement joins TRBV5-1 to TRBJ2-7; the match to TRBD2 covers 9 bases. The CDR3 loop spans 16 amino acids. Trimming at V came to 4 bases and at J to 1 base, leaving 9 bases not matched to a gene. Germline V gives CDR1 SGHRS, CDR2 YFSETQ. The CDR3 DNA sequence: TGCGCCAGCAGCGCAATTAGCGGGAGCGGTTCCTACGAGCAGTACTTC. This codes for CASSAISGSGSYEQYF.

The chain is built from TRBV4-1 and TRBJ2-7; D unresolved. The germline CDR1 and CDR2 sequences are MGHRA and YSYEKL. The CDR3 runs 15 residues. V gave up 0 bases and J gave up 0 bases, with 9 bases separating them. The CDR3 bases are TGCGCCAGCAGCCAAGATCCGGGTATCTCCTACGAGCAGTACTTC. This encodes CASSQDPGISYEQYF.

The chain uses TRBV10-3 and TRBJ2-7; the D gene is possibly TRBD2 (6 bases). CDR3 length equals 16 residues. The germline gives CDR1 ENHRY, CDR2 SYGVKD. The ends were cut back, 2 bases at V and 2 bases at J, with 16 bases in the middle. The CDR3 DNA follows: TGTGCCATCAGTGAGATGGAGGGAAGAAGGGCCTACGAGCAGTACTTC. Protein: CAISEMEGRRAYEQYF.

The J gene is TRBJ2-2, the V gene TRBV7-9; D is perhaps TRBD1 (5 bases). Germline V gives CDR1 SEHNR, CDR2 FQNEAQ (reference sequence). Trimming took off 2 bases at V and 1 base at J, with 11 bases between the two ends. The CDR3 runs to 16 residues. CDR3 nucleotide sequence: TGTGCCAGCAGCTTATCGGCAGGGTTGAACACCGGGGAGCTGTTTTTT. Translating it yields CASSLSAGLNTGELFF.

This chain connects TRBV7-3 to TRBJ2-1; TRBD2 matches at 10 bases. This CDR3 comprises 15 residues. In germline, CDR1 is SGHTA, CDR2 FQGTGA. Germline trimming cut 2 bases from V and 8 bases from J; bases unmatched to any gene: 6. The CDR3 sequence is CASSLALAGTDEQFF. The CDR3, as DNA: TGTGCCAGCAGCTTAGCACTAGCGGGAACAGATGAGCAGTTCTTC.

The V and J genes are TRBV2 and TRBJ2-5; D may be TRBD2 (5 bases). Germline V gene lookup returns CDR1 SNHLY and CDR2 FYNNEI. This CDR3 region has 13 residues. V dropped 7 bases and J dropped 1 base, with 10 bases sitting between them. The CDR3 sequence: CASKTIVQETQYF. For the CDR3, the DNA is TGTGCCAGCAAGACTATAGTCCAAGAGACCCAGTACTTC.

This sequence joins TRBV5-1 and TRBJ2-3; weak D call: TRBD1 (6 bases). From germline, CDR1 is SGHRS and CDR2 YFSETQ. Trimming shortened V by 0 bases and J by 5 bases, and 16 bases separated the two germline ends. The CDR3 is made up of 16 amino acids. CDR3 loop: CASSLEAHRDIDTQYF. As DNA, the CDR3 is TGCGCCAGCAGCTTGGAAGCGCACAGGGACATAGATACGCAGTATTTT.

The chain is built from TRBV19 and TRBJ2-3; D call uncertain. Germline V gene lookup returns CDR1 LNHDA and CDR2 SQIVND (reference sequence). CDR3 length: 14 amino acids. V was trimmed by 1 base and J by 2 bases, leaving 7 bases between them. CDR3 amino acids: CASSIARATDTQYF. The CDR3 DNA follows: TGTGCCAGTAGTATAGCTCGCGCCACAGATACGCAGTATTTT.

The chain carries TRBV28 and TRBJ1-2; possible D gene TRBD1, 5 bases. Germline lookup yields CDR1 MDHEN and CDR2 SYDVKM. V was pared by 8 bases and J by 7 bases, with 14 bases between. The CDR3 is 12 amino acids. CDR3 bases: TGTGCCAGCTTCCCGCAGGGTGGTGGCTACACCTTC. It is translated as CASFPQGGGYTF.

V is TRBV7-2 and J is TRBJ2-7, with D possibly being TRBD1 (6 bases). The CDR3 covers 16 residues. Trimming stripped 2 bases from V and 2 bases from J, with 16 bases between. Germline CDR1 is SGHTA and CDR2 is FQGNSA. The CDR3 here is CASSLIGTSSTYEQYF. Here the CDR3 DNA reads TGTGCCAGCAGCTTAATAGGGACATCCTCTACCTACGAGCAGTACTTC.

The chain uses TRBV15 and TRBJ2-1; tentatively, D is TRBD2 (5 bases). Trimming shortened V by 1 base and J by 10 bases, and 5 bases separated the two germline ends. Germline assignment: CDR1 LNHNV and CDR2 YYDKDF (reference sequence). The CDR3 loop spans 11 amino acids. The CDR3 nucleotides are TGTGCCACCAGCAGAGGCGGGGAGCAGTTCTTC. Its protein is CATSRGGEQFF.

This chain links TRBV25-1 with TRBJ2-1, with a tentative D call TRBD2 (6 bases). From germline, CDR1 is MGHDK and CDR2 SYGVNS. V lost 4 bases and J 4 bases, leaving 8 bases between the germline ends. CDR3 length: 13 residues. The CDR3, as DNA: TGTGCCAGCAGTGCAGGGAGGTACAATGAGCAGTTCTTC. It translates to CASSAGRYNEQFF. The full variable domain, in which reference TRBV25-1 and TRBJ2-1 provide the parts outside the CDR3, is EADIYQTPRYLVIGTGKKITLECSQTMGHDKMYWYQQDPGMELHLIHYSYGVNSTEKGDLSSESTVSRIRTEHFPLTLESARPSHTSQYLCASSAGRYNEQFFGPGTRLTVL.

This chain connects TRBV6-1 to TRBJ2-6; D is unresolved. Germline-derived CDR1 and CDR2 are MNHNS and SASEGT. The CDR3 totals 13 residues. Trimming shortened V by 6 bases and J by 2 bases, and 5 bases separated the two germline ends. CDR3 residues: CASRSAGANVLTF. The CDR3, as DNA: TGTGCCAGCAGGAGTGCTGGGGCCAACGTCCTGACTTTC.

This chain links TRBV19 with TRBJ2-2; 12 nucleotides align to TRBD2. The CDR3 totals 18 residues. V lost 6 bases to trimming and J lost 3 bases; unmatched junction nucleotides: 11. Germline CDR1 and CDR2: LNHDA and SQIVND (reference sequence). The CDR3 region is CASSPRLAGESDTGELFF. CDR3 bases: TGTGCCAGTAGCCCCCGACTAGCGGGAGAGTCGGACACCGGGGAGCTGTTTTTT.